Below, 21 T cell receptor beta chains from the same sample are listed, as sequenced in a study of T cells in Graves' hyperthyroidism and ophthalmopathy. RNA transcripts provided the source from which TCR beta CDR3 regions were amplified. First-round RT-PCR of the TCR CDR3 relied on the HTBI primer set. TCRdb re-derived calls from the multiplex PCR reads in MiXCR, one entry per CDR3 protein. The sample consists of around 600,000 distinct CDR3 sequences, 14% of them appearing once. The sample comprised blood. The source is a woman aged 18-29 years with Graves' ophthalmopathy.

In the case of this clonotype: A read error may be the cause here, since a much bigger clone is one base away. The V and J genes are TRBV7-2 and TRBJ2-7; 8 nucleotides line up with TRBD2. With the DNA end fitting TRBJ2-1 better, the J assignment may be wrong. The germline CDR1 and CDR2 sequences are SGHTA and FQGNSA. CDR3 length equals 15 residues. The CDR3, as DNA: TGTGCCAGCAGCCGACTAGCGTTTAGCTCCTACGAGCAGTTCTTC. Its protein is CASSRLAFSSYEQFF.

The chain uses TRBV6-2 or TRBV6-3 and TRBJ2-2; possibly TRBD1 for D (7 bases). The V end lost 3 bases, the J end lost 0 bases, and 26 bases lay between the germline ends. Germline CDR1 MNHEY, CDR2 SVGEGT. The CDR3 has 21 residues. CDR3 sequence reads: CASSYAGRAKGADANTGELFF. CDR3 nucleotide sequence: TGTGCCAGCAGTTATGCGGGACGGGCGAAGGGGGCGGATGCGAACACCGGGGAGCTGTTTTTT.

This clonotype was observed many times. This sequence joins TRBV11-3 and TRBJ2-2, with D maybe TRBD2 (6 bases). This CDR3 is 15 amino acids long. V lost 2 bases and J lost 0, with 7 bases in between. Germline V gene data show CDR1 as SGHNT and CDR2 as YENEEA. The CDR3 nucleotides read TGTGCCAGCAGCTTATGGGGGGCGAACACCGGGGAGCTGTTTTTT. Translation gives CASSLWGANTGELFF.

J is TRBJ2-2 and V is TRBV6-1, with D uncertain. The germline V and J ends were trimmed by 5 bases and 3 bases, with 13 bases remaining between them. The length of the CDR3 is 15 residues. In germline, CDR1 is MNHNS, CDR2 SASEGT. CDR3 DNA: TGTGCCAGCAGTACGGAATGGACCCACACCGGGGAGCTGTTTTTT. Protein sequence: CASSTEWTHTGELFF.

This clonotype was recorded many times. The DNA for the CDR3 is TGTGCCAGCACTGGACAGTCTCCAACCGGGGAGCTGTTTTTT. Protein product: CASTGQSPTGELFF. This chain uses TRBV12-3 or TRBV12-4 with TRBJ2-2; D might be TRBD1 (6 bases). CDR3 size: 14 residues. V lost 7 bases to trimming and J lost 5 bases, with 14 bases between them.

This clonotype was seen ten or more times. The chain joins TRBV5-6 to TRBJ2-7, with D unresolved. With 3 bases removed from V and 0 bases from J, the gap between germline ends came to 13 bases. The CDR3 is 15 residues long. CDR1 SGHDT and CDR2 YYEEEE come from the germline V gene. The chain's CDR3 is CASSSPRVFSYEQYF. CDR3 bases: TGTGCCAGCAGCTCGCCAAGGGTCTTCTCCTACGAGCAGTACTTC. Full variable domain (missing parts from reference TRBV5-6 and TRBJ2-7): DAGVTQSPTHLIKTRGQQVTLRCSPKSGHDTVSWYQQALGQGPQFIFQYYEEEERQRGNFPDRFSGHQFPNYSSELNVNALLLGDSALYLCASSSPRVFSYEQYFGPGTRLTVT.

The table lists this clonotype with a few counts. The V and J genes are TRBV7-9 and TRBJ2-7, with D possibly matching TRBD1 (5 bases). CDR1 and CDR2 from the germline V gene are SEHNR and FQNEAQ (reference sequence). The CDR3 covers 12 residues. V lost 5 bases, J lost 12 bases, and 17 bases lay in between. The CDR3 DNA reads TGTGCCAGCAGCCGAGACACAGGACGATCGTACTTC. It translates to CASSRDTGRSYF.

In this sample, this clonotype turned up many times. This chain joins TRBV28 and TRBJ2-7, with no clear D. The germline V gene has CDR1 MDHEN and CDR2 SYDVKM. The CDR3 runs to 15 residues. V was shortened by 5 bases and J by 3 bases, with 17 bases between the two germline ends. This CDR3 reads CASSTFQENFYEQYF. The CDR3 DNA reads as TGTGCCAGCAGTACCTTCCAGGAGAACTTCTACGAGCAGTACTTC.

On this clonotype: This may be a read error, as it is one base from a much larger clone. The rearrangement joins TRBV12-3 or TRBV12-4 to TRBJ2-7, with D possibly called TRBD1 or TRBD2 (5 bases each). The V end lost 5 bases, the J end lost 0 bases, and 23 bases lay between the germline ends. The CDR3 runs 18 residues. The CDR3 reads CASSPLLATGTSSYEQYF. DNA of the CDR3: TGTGCCAGCAGTCCCCTCTTAGCGACCGGGACCAGCTCCTACGAGCAGTACTTC.

The V gene is TRBV24-1, the J gene TRBJ2-5; the D gene is possibly TRBD1 (6 bases). Trimming pared 5 bases from V and 5 bases from J, leaving 20 bases between. Germline lookup yields CDR1 KGHDR and CDR2 SFDVKD. The CDR3 sequence is 16 residues long. The CDR3 nucleotides read TGTGCCACCAGTGGTGGGGCAGGGGCTCCGGGGGAGACCCAGTACTTC. It encodes CATSGGAGAPGETQYF.

This clonotype was counted at least ten times. The chain employs TRBV5-6 and TRBJ2-7; 7 bases align to TRBD1. Trimming took 4 bases from V and 2 from J; bases not matched to a gene: 6. Germline V CDR1 and CDR2: SGHDT, YYEEEE. The CDR3 loop spans 14 amino acids. CDR3: CASSKGQPPYEQYF. The CDR3 DNA follows: TGTGCCAGCAGCAAGGGACAGCCTCCCTACGAGCAGTACTTC.

In its sample, this clonotype was seen many times. The V call is TRBV6-1, the J call TRBJ1-5, with D unclear. The CDR3 extends over 15 amino acids. The V gene lost 5 bases and the J gene lost 5 bases, with 16 bases spanning the gap. Germline-derived CDR1 and CDR2 are MNHNS and SASEGT. The CDR3 here is CASSYGGELYQPQHF. CDR3 nucleotides: TGTGCCAGCAGTTATGGCGGGGAACTTTATCAGCCCCAGCATTTT.

The V call is TRBV24-1, the J call TRBJ2-1; the D is unclear. The germline V gene encodes CDR1 KGHDR and CDR2 SFDVKD. The ends were cut back, 1 base at V and 8 bases at J, with 11 bases in the middle. The CDR3 extends over 14 amino acids. CDR3 sequence reads: CATSDFRANHEQFF. Written as DNA, the CDR3 is TGTGCCACCAGTGATTTTAGGGCAAACCATGAGCAGTTCTTC.

Comments on this clonotype: A single base separates this from a much larger clone, so it may be a read error. The gene calls are TRBV7-2 and TRBJ1-3; no firm D call. The CDR3 is made up of 15 amino acids. Germline V gene sequence: CDR1 SGHTA, CDR2 FQGNSA. The CDR3 sequence is CASSSGRFSGSTIYF. Written as DNA, the CDR3 is TGTGCCAGCAGCTCCGGACGGTTCTCTGGAAGCACCATATATTTT. The full variable domain, with the rest looked up from reference TRBV7-2 and TRBJ1-3, is GAGVSQSPSNKVTEKGKDVELRCDPISGHTALYWYRQSLGQGLEFLIYFQGNSAPDKSGLPSDRFSAERTGGSVSTLTIQRTQQEDSAVYLCASSSGRFSGSTIYFGEGSWLTVV.

This clonotype was observed many times. CDR3 in amino acids: CASSLVARTSSYEQYF. DNA of the CDR3: TGTGCCAGCAGTTTGGTCGCCCGGACAAGCTCCTACGAGCAGTACTTC. The chain has TRBV28 and TRBJ2-7; a weak D match, TRBD1 (5 bases). Germline values: CDR1 MDHEN, CDR2 SYDVKM. The V and J ends lost 3 bases and 0 bases respectively, with 15 bases between them. This CDR3 contains 16 residues.

This clonotype was recorded at least ten times. The V gene is TRBV15, the J gene TRBJ2-3; D is tentatively TRBD1 or TRBD2 (5 bases each). V lost 1 base and J lost 4, with 12 bases in between. Germline V gene data show CDR1 as LNHNV and CDR2 as YYDKDF (reference sequence). The CDR3 totals 15 residues. CDR3 in DNA: TGTGCCACCAGCAGAGTAAGGGGAGTCGCAGATACGCAGTATTTT. This encodes CATSRVRGVADTQYF.

V and J are TRBV7-9 and TRBJ1-1, with D maybe TRBD1 (5 bases). Germline loops: CDR1 SEHNR, CDR2 FQNEAQ (reference sequence). Trimming took 1 base from V and 1 from J, leaving 10 bases between them. CDR3 length: 15 amino acids. CDR3 loop: CASSLEADRNTEAFF. CDR3 sequence (DNA): TGTGCCAGCAGCTTAGAGGCAGACAGGAACACTGAAGCTTTCTTT.

This clonotype was observed many times. The chain recombines TRBV6-1 with TRBJ2-3; D may match TRBD1 or TRBD2 (5 bases each). Germline V lookup: CDR1 MNHNS, CDR2 SASEGT. The V gene lost 6 bases and the J gene lost 1 base, with 11 bases spanning the gap. CDR3 length: 14 amino acids. The CDR3: CASRPRDRTDTQYF. In DNA form, the CDR3 reads TGTGCCAGCAGACCCCGGGACCGCACAGATACGCAGTATTTT.

This clonotype turned up a few times. The chain is built from TRBV28 and TRBJ2-3; possible D gene TRBD2, 5 bases. Trimming cost V 3 bases and J 1 base, with 11 bases left between them. CDR3 length: 15 residues. CDR1 and CDR2 from the germline V gene are MDHEN and SYDVKM. The chain's CDR3 is CASSFVGAGTDTQYF. Written as DNA, the CDR3 is TGTGCCAGCAGTTTCGTGGGAGCGGGCACAGATACGCAGTATTTT.

This clonotype was counted many times. This chain links TRBV20-1 with TRBJ2-7, with TRBD2 matching over 8 bases. V trimming: 0 bases; J trimming: 5 bases; junction bases outside the gene matches: 6. Germline CDR1 reads DFQATT; CDR2 reads SNEGSKA (reference sequence). CDR3 length equals 14 residues. The CDR3: CSARDHGRAHEQYF. The CDR3 nucleotides are TGCAGTGCTAGAGATCACGGGAGGGCCCACGAGCAGTACTTC.

This clonotype occurred many times. This chain connects TRBV19 to TRBJ2-3, with D uncertain. The CDR3 is 14 residues long. The germline gives CDR1 LNHDA, CDR2 SQIVND (reference sequence). V dropped 7 bases and J dropped 4 bases, with 15 bases sitting between them. The CDR3 sequence is CASNEGRSADTQYF. CDR3 DNA: TGTGCCAGTAACGAAGGCCGGAGCGCAGATACGCAGTATTTT.